The rows below give T cell receptor beta chains drawn from one sample of a study of shared clonotypes between healthy human individuals. Repertoires were generated with immunoSEQ multiplex PCR, while TCRdb's copy carries only in-frame clones and drops some. The sample shows about 2.3 million clones, more than 80% of them seen only once. The sample taken for sequencing was naive CD4+ T cells from PBMCs. All receptors come from a man between 18 and 29 years old in good health. Some clones in this sample may be carry-over from other donors' samples. CDR3s leave out the opening cysteine and the closing phenylalanine or tryptophan.

J gene: TRBJ1-5; V gene: TRBV28; CDR3 protein: ASSRISRGNQPQH
J gene: TRBJ2-3; V gene: TRBV11-1; CDR3 protein: ASSLEGAVTDTQY
J gene: TRBJ1-5; V gene: TRBV27; CDR3 protein: ASSPKAGSNQPQH
J gene: TRBJ1-5; V gene: TRBV5-1; CDR3 protein: ASSLASGIGQPQH
J gene: TRBJ1-2; V gene: TRBV4-3; CDR3 protein: ASRETIGGRYGYT
J gene: TRBJ2-7; V gene: TRBV29-1; CDR3 protein: SAGTSGRTYEQY
J gene: TRBJ2-7; V gene: TRBV5-1; CDR3 protein: ASSFLAGAGGYEQY
J gene: TRBJ2-4; V gene: TRBV20-1; CDR3 protein: SAASSWVQY
J gene: TRBJ2-3; V gene: TRBV7-8; CDR3 protein: ASTTRAGADTQY
J gene: TRBJ1-5; V gene: TRBV19; CDR3 protein: ASKTQGPVFVQPQH
J gene: TRBJ1-1; V gene: TRBV5-4; CDR3 protein: ASSQDSTEAF
J gene: TRBJ2-7; V gene: TRBV28; CDR3 protein: ASSLGTGTVSYEQY
J gene: TRBJ1-2; V gene: TRBV7-3; CDR3 protein: ASSSGDYGYT
J gene: TRBJ2-1; V gene: TRBV18; CDR3 protein: ASSELAAYNEQF
J gene: TRBJ2-1; V gene: TRBV5-1; CDR3 protein: ASSLAGTSREQF
J gene: TRBJ2-3; V gene: TRBV5-1; CDR3 protein: ASSLDWTGVPDTQY
J gene: TRBJ2-3; V gene: TRBV7-9; CDR3 protein: ASSPDVNTQY
J gene: TRBJ2-7; V gene: TRBV7-9; CDR3 protein: ASRGSGPLSSYEQY
J gene: TRBJ2-3; V gene: TRBV4-2; CDR3 protein: ASSQGYLSDTQY
J gene: TRBJ2-7; V gene: TRBV9; CDR3 protein: ASSPRGGSSYEQY
J gene: TRBJ1-5; V gene: TRBV2; CDR3 protein: ASSEDRGNQPQH
J gene: TRBJ2-1; V gene: TRBV7-9; CDR3 protein: ASSPGPSGRNEQF
J gene: TRBJ2-7; V gene: TRBV7-2; CDR3 protein: ASSLAPSAAFEQY
J gene: TRBJ1-2; V gene: TRBV11-2; CDR3 protein: ASSSGDYGYT
J gene: TRBJ1-3; V gene: TRBV7-8; CDR3 protein: ASSFRRSSGNTIY
J gene: TRBJ2-3; V gene: TRBV7-6; CDR3 protein: ASSSQSGSGTDTQY
J gene: TRBJ2-1; V gene: TRBV19; CDR3 protein: ASSYYNEQF
J gene: TRBJ1-1; V gene: TRBV6-5; CDR3 protein: ASSPDKADTEAF
J gene: TRBJ2-7; V gene: TRBV18; CDR3 protein: ASSPATRSLGEQY
J gene: TRBJ2-5; V gene: TRBV5-1; CDR3 protein: ASSRQGIEETQY
J gene: TRBJ1-2; V gene: TRBV6-5; CDR3 protein: ASSYKGKGGVYGYT
J gene: TRBJ1-1; V gene: TRBV5-1; CDR3 protein: ASSLGQEGAEAF
J gene: TRBJ1-5; V gene: TRBV27; CDR3 protein: ASSLKPGSFGNQPQH
J gene: TRBJ2-6; V gene: TRBV6-5; CDR3 protein: ASSRDRAGANVLT
J gene: TRBJ2-7; V gene: TRBV4-1; CDR3 protein: ASSPGGSHTYEQY
J gene: TRBJ1-2; V gene: TRBV5-6; CDR3 protein: ASSKGQRNYGYT
J gene: TRBJ2-7; V gene: TRBV19; CDR3 protein: ASSIDRHGSYEQY
J gene: TRBJ2-7; V gene: TRBV27; CDR3 protein: ASSLGGGRPYEQY
J gene: TRBJ2-3; V gene: TRBV5-1; CDR3 protein: ASSLASTSTDTQY
J gene: TRBJ1-4; V gene: TRBV7-9; CDR3 protein: ASSFPDNEKLF
J gene: TRBJ2-6; V gene: TRBV7-2; CDR3 protein: ASAIRTGLAVSGANVLT
J gene: TRBJ2-1; V gene: TRBV11-3; CDR3 protein: ASSVRQGSTYNEQF
J gene: TRBJ2-2; V gene: TRBV5-1; CDR3 protein: ASSRLAGETTGELF
J gene: TRBJ1-4; V gene: TRBV5-1; CDR3 protein: ASSTGQREKLF
J gene: TRBJ2-1; V gene: TRBV19; CDR3 protein: ASRQPGLGAHEQF
J gene: TRBJ1-1; V gene: TRBV5-1; CDR3 protein: ASSLGSFNTEAF
J gene: TRBJ1-3; V gene: TRBV6-1; CDR3 protein: ASRGTVGNTIY
J gene: TRBJ2-4; V gene: TRBV5-1; CDR3 protein: ASSLVPSGAKNIQY
J gene: TRBJ2-1; V gene: TRBV27; CDR3 protein: ASSLVSVTSYNEQF
J gene: TRBJ1-1; V gene: TRBV30; CDR3 protein: ADRRNTEAF
J gene: TRBJ2-2; V gene: TRBV28; CDR3 protein: ASSLIANTGELF
J gene: TRBJ2-7; V gene: TRBV5-1; CDR3 protein: ASSLLGNVYEQY